A selection of T cell receptor beta chains follows, all from one sample in a study of blood T cells in healthy people across ages. MiXCR, run by TCRdb on the 5' RACE reads, gives a single entry per CDR3 protein. The sample lists roughly 730,000 distinct CDR3 sequences, about 61% occurring once. Specimen: blood. The receptors here all came from a man in his forties in good health. Each CDR3 is given with its conserved first and last residue. The order of the fields is CDR3 protein, CDR3 DNA, V gene, clone size, J gene, CDR3 length, D gene. A D gene is named only where the DNA matches it firmly. Clone size is given for some rows only: seen once, a few or many times, or a class if the clone is expanded.

cdr3_aa: CASSFDSAGGTDTQYF
cdr3_nt: TGTGCCAGCAGCTTTGACAGCGCGGGCGGGACAGATACGCAGTATTTT
v_call: TRBV7-8
clone_size: NA
j_call: TRBJ2-3
cdr3_length: 16
d_call: NA

cdr3_aa: CASSTTGEGETQYF
cdr3_nt: TGTGCCAGCAGTACTACAGGGGAGGGAGAGACCCAGTACTTC
v_call: TRBV2
clone_size: once
j_call: TRBJ2-5
cdr3_length: 14
d_call: NA

cdr3_aa: CASSTSGRAGDTQYF
cdr3_nt: TGTGCCAGCAGCACGAGCGGGAGGGCCGGAGATACGCAGTATTTT
v_call: TRBV7-9
clone_size: NA
j_call: TRBJ2-3
cdr3_length: 15
d_call: TRBD2

cdr3_aa: CSARYRIYPLEQYF
cdr3_nt: TGCAGTGCTAGATACCGGATCTATCCCCTCGAGCAGTACTTC
v_call: TRBV20-1
clone_size: few
j_call: TRBJ2-7
cdr3_length: 14
d_call: NA

cdr3_aa: CASSLNGGGIYNEQFF
cdr3_nt: TGTGCCAGCAGCTTAAATGGGGGGGGAATCTACAATGAGCAGTTCTTC
v_call: TRBV7-2
clone_size: NA
j_call: TRBJ2-1
cdr3_length: 16
d_call: TRBD2

cdr3_aa: CASSGGQPTNEKLFF
cdr3_nt: TGTGCCAGCTCAGGAGGACAACCGACTAATGAAAAACTGTTTTTT
v_call: TRBV18
clone_size: NA
j_call: TRBJ1-4
cdr3_length: 15
d_call: NA

cdr3_aa: CASSSPSGSGNTIYF
cdr3_nt: TGTGCCAGCAGTTCCCCTTCGGGCTCTGGAAACACCATATATTTT
v_call: TRBV12-3/TRBV12-4
clone_size: NA
j_call: TRBJ1-3
cdr3_length: 15
d_call: NA

cdr3_aa: CASSPGLAGGPAETQYF
cdr3_nt: TGTGCCAGCAGCCCGGGACTAGCGGGAGGGCCGGCGGAGACCCAGTACTTC
v_call: TRBV7-9
clone_size: NA
j_call: TRBJ2-5
cdr3_length: 17
d_call: TRBD2

cdr3_aa: CASSLKPSGNTIYF
cdr3_nt: TGTGCCAGCAGCCTCAAGCCCTCTGGAAACACCATATATTTT
v_call: TRBV14
clone_size: NA
j_call: TRBJ1-3
cdr3_length: 14
d_call: NA

cdr3_aa: CASTSDRGYEQYF
cdr3_nt: TGTGCCAGCACATCGGACAGGGGCTACGAGCAGTACTTC
v_call: TRBV6-5
clone_size: many
j_call: TRBJ2-7
cdr3_length: 13
d_call: TRBD1

cdr3_aa: CATRQGANVLTF
cdr3_nt: TGTGCCACAAGACAGGGGGCCAACGTCCTGACTTTC
v_call: TRBV10-3
clone_size: NA
j_call: TRBJ2-6
cdr3_length: 12
d_call: NA

cdr3_aa: CASSVEGGGEYEQFF
cdr3_nt: TGTGCCAGCAGCGTAGAGGGCGGGGGGGAGTATGAGCAGTTCTTC
v_call: TRBV9
clone_size: NA
j_call: TRBJ2-1
cdr3_length: 15
d_call: TRBD2

cdr3_aa: CASSLLAGELSDEQYF
cdr3_nt: TGTGCCAGCAGTTTATTGGCGGGAGAGCTCTCCGACGAGCAGTACTTC
v_call: TRBV28
clone_size: NA
j_call: TRBJ2-7
cdr3_length: 16
d_call: TRBD2

cdr3_aa: CATSDPLAGVPGTQYF
cdr3_nt: TGTGCCACCAGTGATCCACTAGCGGGAGTACCGGGCACGCAGTACTTC
v_call: TRBV24-1
clone_size: NA
j_call: TRBJ2-7
cdr3_length: 16
d_call: TRBD2

cdr3_aa: CSGGSAYEQYF
cdr3_nt: TGCAGCGGTGGCTCCGCCTACGAGCAGTACTTC
v_call: TRBV29-1
clone_size: NA
j_call: TRBJ2-7
cdr3_length: 11
d_call: NA

cdr3_aa: CASSYWWQGIENSYNEQFF
cdr3_nt: TGTGCCAGCAGTTATTGGTGGCAGGGCATTGAGAATTCCTACAATGAGCAGTTCTTC
v_call: TRBV6-5
clone_size: NA
j_call: TRBJ2-1
cdr3_length: 19
d_call: NA

cdr3_aa: CSAGKGLAGLYEQYF
cdr3_nt: TGCAGTGCTGGGAAGGGACTAGCAGGATTGTATGAGCAGTACTTC
v_call: TRBV20-1
clone_size: NA
j_call: TRBJ2-5
cdr3_length: 15
d_call: TRBD2

cdr3_aa: CASDWTNTGELFF
cdr3_nt: TGTGCCAGCGATTGGACGAACACCGGGGAGCTGTTTTTT
v_call: TRBV6-2/TRBV6-3
clone_size: NA
j_call: TRBJ2-2
cdr3_length: 13
d_call: NA

cdr3_aa: CSVEDSGSDTQYF
cdr3_nt: TGCAGCGTTGAAGATTCGGGGTCAGATACGCAGTATTTT
v_call: TRBV29-1
clone_size: NA
j_call: TRBJ2-3
cdr3_length: 13
d_call: NA

cdr3_aa: CASSLATSGYYNEQYF
cdr3_nt: TGTGCCAGCAGCTTAGCGACTAGCGGGTACTACAATGAGCAGTACTTC
v_call: TRBV7-2
clone_size: NA
j_call: TRBJ2-7
cdr3_length: 16
d_call: TRBD2

cdr3_aa: CSGDAGDPMKETQYF
cdr3_nt: TGCAGCGGGGATGCGGGGGACCCAATGAAAGAGACCCAGTACTTC
v_call: TRBV29-1
clone_size: few
j_call: TRBJ2-5
cdr3_length: 15
d_call: TRBD2

cdr3_aa: CASSVGAVGRARDEQFF
cdr3_nt: TGTGCCAGCAGCGTAGGGGCTGTCGGGAGGGCCAGGGATGAGCAGTTCTTC
v_call: TRBV9
clone_size: few
j_call: TRBJ2-1
cdr3_length: 17
d_call: TRBD2

cdr3_aa: CSAARGSDTQYF
cdr3_nt: TGCAGTGCTGCTAGGGGGTCCGATACGCAGTATTTT
v_call: TRBV20-1
clone_size: NA
j_call: TRBJ2-3
cdr3_length: 12
d_call: NA

cdr3_aa: CASSDGFRADTQYF
cdr3_nt: TGTGCCAGCAGTGATGGATTTAGGGCAGATACGCAGTATTTT
v_call: TRBV6-1
clone_size: NA
j_call: TRBJ2-3
cdr3_length: 14
d_call: NA

cdr3_aa: CSAPGGKGALKTQYF
cdr3_nt: TGCAGTGCCCCCGGCGGCAAGGGGGCACTGAAGACCCAGTACTTC
v_call: TRBV20-1
clone_size: NA
j_call: TRBJ2-5
cdr3_length: 15
d_call: TRBD1

cdr3_aa: CSARSPTGTSANEQFF
cdr3_nt: TGCAGTGCTAGAAGTCCAACCGGGACTAGCGCCAATGAGCAGTTCTTC
v_call: TRBV20-1
clone_size: NA
j_call: TRBJ2-1
cdr3_length: 16
d_call: TRBD2